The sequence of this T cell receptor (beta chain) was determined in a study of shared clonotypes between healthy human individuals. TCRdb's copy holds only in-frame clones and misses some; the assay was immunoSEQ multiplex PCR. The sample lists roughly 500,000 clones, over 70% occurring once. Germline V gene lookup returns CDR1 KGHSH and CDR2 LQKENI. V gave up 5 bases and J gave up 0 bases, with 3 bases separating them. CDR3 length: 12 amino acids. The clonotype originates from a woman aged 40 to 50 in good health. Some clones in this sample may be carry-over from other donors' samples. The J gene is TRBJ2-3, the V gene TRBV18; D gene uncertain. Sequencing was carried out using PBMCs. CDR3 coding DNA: TGTGCCAGCTCAGAGAGCACAGATACGCAGTATTTT. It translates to CASSESTDTQYF.